This record covers a single TCR beta chain. The CDR3 is 13 amino acids. Trimming pared 0 bases from V and 7 bases from J, leaving 7 bases between. Sequencing was performed with immunoSEQ multiplex PCR; in TCRdb, only in-frame clones are kept and a portion is missing. This sample has around 70,000 clones, with 83% found just once. This record belongs to a study of control samples from healthy donors and cancer patients. The chain has TRBV12-3 or TRBV12-4 and TRBJ1-5; D gene ambiguous. The TCR originated in a man aged 55 to 70 in good health. What was sequenced was blood. The CDR3 here is CASSLALGQPQHF. CDR3 DNA sequence: TGTGCCAGCAGTTTAGCCCTAGGACAGCCCCAGCATTTT.